Here is one TCR beta chain with its context. The sample belongs to a study of blood T cell repertoires in COVID-19. Overall study context: COVID-19 samples collected from the United States, Italy and Spain covered acute and convalescent phases.

CDR3 length: 19 amino acids. The V gene end was trimmed by 0 bases and the J gene end by 0 bases; junction bases not matched to a gene: 7. The germline CDR1 and CDR2 sequences are LGHNA and YSLEER. Original processing methods: Estimation of nucleated cell counts was performed using reference gene primer amplification. Sequenced by immunoSEQ multiplex PCR; TCRdb stores in-frame clones only, minus some. V and J calls and clone size are those listed in that table; D and trimming were worked out from the DNA. Among 230,000 or so clones, around 75% were seen once, and the ten largest hold around 5.4%. The sample taken for sequencing was peripheral blood. This TCR was sampled from a human donor in a cohort sampled during active COVID-19. The V gene is TRBV4-3, the J gene TRBJ2-7, with 14 bases identical to TRBD2. The chain's CDR3 is CASSQDWGGLAGGSYEQYF. The DNA of the CDR3 is TGCGCCAGCAGCCAAGATTGGGGAGGACTAGCGGGGGGCTCCTACGAGCAGTACTTC.